This TCR beta chain was profiled in a study of regulatory T cells in long-lasting Graves disease. Study as a whole: Those Graves' patients who were newly diagnosed had been on antithyroid drugs under 3 months.

This clonotype was seen at least ten times. Time point reported: newly diagnosed GD, antithyroid drugs for less than 3 months. Researchers made the TCR library from RNA that was extracted from PBMCs. An endocrinology department located in Xi'an, China, was where the patients came from. The CDR3 has 16 residues. Germline CDR1 LGHNT, CDR2 FRNRAP. The V and J ends lost 2 bases and 5 bases, in that order; junction bases with no gene match: 8. Combining iRepertoire HTBI primers with Arm-PCR of CDR3 regions, the authors built TCR beta libraries. TCRdb independently ran MiXCR on the multiplex PCR reads; one entry per CDR3 protein. The sample comprises under 300,000 distinct CDR3 sequences, 20% to 25% of which are singletons, and about 14% rests with the top ten.

The receptor comes from a female donor with Graves disease. V is TRBV12-5 and J is TRBJ2-2; 7 bases map to TRBD1. The source was peripheral blood mononuclear cells (PBMCs), collected at new diagnosis, from a patient treated with antithyroid drugs. CDR3 DNA sequence: TGTGCTAGTGGTTTGATGACAGGGATCGGGACCGGGGAGCTGTTTTTT. Translating it yields CASGLMTGIGTGELFF.